This T cell receptor (beta chain) was recorded in a study of CXCR3-negative and CXCR3-positive naive CD8 T cells. Study details: Collectively, the libraries yielded around 140 million TRB reads in total, at about 1.5 +/- 0.3 million per library. The study's findings and limits: For naive cells, CXCR3-negative and CXCR3-positive subsets had similar TRBV-TRBJ usage; for memory cells, usage differed.

Points on this clonotype: Its antigen is currently unknown.

The CDR3 covers 16 residues. Per germline, CDR1 SQVTM and CDR2 ANQGSEA. 5' RACE with UMI labels generated the TRB cDNA libraries. One entry per CDR3 protein, without DNA, is what TCRdb gives after re-calling the 5' RACE reads. The table counts about 43,000 distinct CDR3 sequences; under 15% lies in the top ten. Sorting yielded triplicates of about 330,000 cells for each CD8+ T cell subset. This receptor was taken from a human donor in good health. Some clones in this sample may be carry-over from other donors' samples. The genes are TRBV29-1 and TRBJ1-1; TCRdb gives TRBD1 as the D gene, but with no DNA this cannot be confirmed. The sample was memory CD8+ T cells from blood. CDR3 protein: CSVDGATGASSAEAFF.